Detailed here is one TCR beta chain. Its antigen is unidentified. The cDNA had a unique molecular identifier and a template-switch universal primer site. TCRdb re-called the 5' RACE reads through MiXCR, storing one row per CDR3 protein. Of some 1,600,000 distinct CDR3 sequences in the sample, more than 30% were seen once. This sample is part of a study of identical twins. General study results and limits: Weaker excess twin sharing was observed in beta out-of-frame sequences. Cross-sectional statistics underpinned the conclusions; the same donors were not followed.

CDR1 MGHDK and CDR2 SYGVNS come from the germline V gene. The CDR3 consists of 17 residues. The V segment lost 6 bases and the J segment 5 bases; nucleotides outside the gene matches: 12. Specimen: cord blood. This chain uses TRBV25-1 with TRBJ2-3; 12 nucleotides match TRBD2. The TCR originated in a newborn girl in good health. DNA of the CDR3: TGTGCCAGCAGGCCCCCAGCTAGCGGGGGGGCTCAAGATACGCAGTATTTT. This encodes CASRPPASGGAQDTQYF. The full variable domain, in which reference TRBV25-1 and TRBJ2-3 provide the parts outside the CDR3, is EADIYQTPRYLVIGTGKKITLECSQTMGHDKMYWYQQDPGMELHLIHYSYGVNSTEKGDLSSESTVSRIRTEHFPLTLESARPSHTSQYLCASRPPASGGAQDTQYFGPGTRLTVL.